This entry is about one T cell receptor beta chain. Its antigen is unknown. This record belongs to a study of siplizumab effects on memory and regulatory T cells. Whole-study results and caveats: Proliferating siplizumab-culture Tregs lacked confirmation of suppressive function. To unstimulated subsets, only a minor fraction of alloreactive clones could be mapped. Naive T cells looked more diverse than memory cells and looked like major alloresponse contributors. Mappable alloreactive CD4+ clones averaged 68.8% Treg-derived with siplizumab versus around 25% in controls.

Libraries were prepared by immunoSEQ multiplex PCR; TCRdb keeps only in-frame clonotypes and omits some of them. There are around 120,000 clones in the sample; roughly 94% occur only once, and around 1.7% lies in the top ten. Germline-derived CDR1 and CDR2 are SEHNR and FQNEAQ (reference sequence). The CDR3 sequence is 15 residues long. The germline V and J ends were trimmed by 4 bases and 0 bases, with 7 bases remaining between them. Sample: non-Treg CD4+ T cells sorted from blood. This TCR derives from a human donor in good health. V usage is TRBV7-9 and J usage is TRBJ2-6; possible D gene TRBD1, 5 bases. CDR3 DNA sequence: TGTGCCAGCAGCTCGGACATCTCTGGGGCCAACGTCCTGACTTTC. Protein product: CASSSDISGANVLTF.